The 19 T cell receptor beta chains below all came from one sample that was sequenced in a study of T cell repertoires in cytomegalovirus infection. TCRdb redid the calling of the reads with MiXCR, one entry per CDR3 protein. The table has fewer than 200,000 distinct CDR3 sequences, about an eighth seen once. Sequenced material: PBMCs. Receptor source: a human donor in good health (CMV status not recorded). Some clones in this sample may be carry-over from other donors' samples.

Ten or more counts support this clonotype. This CDR3 reads CASSSDGTTGEKLFF. The CDR3 coding sequence is TGTGCCAGCAGCTCAGACGGGACCACCGGGGAAAAACTGTTTTTT. The rearrangement joins TRBV7-2 to TRBJ1-4; TRBD1 is a possible D gene (5 bases). The CDR3 covers 15 residues. Looked up from germline, CDR1 is SGHTA and CDR2 is FQGNSA. The V and J ends lost 4 bases and 8 bases respectively, with 17 bases between them.

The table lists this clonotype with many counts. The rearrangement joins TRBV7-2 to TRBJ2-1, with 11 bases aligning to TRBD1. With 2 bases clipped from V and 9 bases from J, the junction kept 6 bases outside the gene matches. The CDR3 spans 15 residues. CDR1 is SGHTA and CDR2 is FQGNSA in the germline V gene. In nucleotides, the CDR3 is TGTGCCAGCAGCTTACAAGGGACAGGGGGTGGTGAGCAGTTCTTC. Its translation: CASSLQGTGGGEQFF.

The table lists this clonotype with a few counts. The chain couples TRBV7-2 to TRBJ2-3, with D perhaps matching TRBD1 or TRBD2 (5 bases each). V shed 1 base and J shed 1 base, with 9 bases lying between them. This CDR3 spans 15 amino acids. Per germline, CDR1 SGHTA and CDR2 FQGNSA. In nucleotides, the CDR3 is TGTGCCAGCAGCTTAGTGGGGGACGGCACAGATACGCAGTATTTT. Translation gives CASSLVGDGTDTQYF.

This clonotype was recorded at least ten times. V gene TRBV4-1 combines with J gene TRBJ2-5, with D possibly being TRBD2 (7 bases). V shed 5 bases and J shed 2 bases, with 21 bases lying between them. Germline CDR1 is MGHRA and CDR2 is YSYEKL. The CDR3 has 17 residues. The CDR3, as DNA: TGCGCCAGCAGCGTCCTCGAGGTGCGGGGGCCACAAGAGACCCAGTACTTC. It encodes CASSVLEVRGPQETQYF.

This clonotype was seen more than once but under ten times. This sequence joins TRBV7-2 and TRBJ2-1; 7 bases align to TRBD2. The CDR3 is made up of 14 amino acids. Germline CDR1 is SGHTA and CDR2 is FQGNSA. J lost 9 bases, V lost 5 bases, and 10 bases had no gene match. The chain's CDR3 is CASSPVWGRVEQFF. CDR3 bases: TGTGCCAGCAGCCCGGTGTGGGGGAGGGTTGAGCAGTTCTTC.

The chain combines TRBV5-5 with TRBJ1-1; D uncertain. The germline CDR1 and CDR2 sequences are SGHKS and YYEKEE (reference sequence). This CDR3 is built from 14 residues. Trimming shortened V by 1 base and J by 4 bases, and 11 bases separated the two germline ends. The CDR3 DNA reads TGTGCCAGCAGCTTGTCAGACGGAGCCACTGAAGCTTTCTTT. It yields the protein CASSLSDGATEAFF.

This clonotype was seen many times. The CDR3 sequence: CASSLQPSGRETQYF. CDR3 DNA: TGTGCCAGCAGCTTACAACCCTCAGGGAGGGAGACCCAGTACTTC. The V call is TRBV7-3, the J call TRBJ2-5; tentatively, D is TRBD2 (6 bases). Between the trimmed V and J ends, which lost 2 bases and 5 bases, there was a span of 15 bases. Germline V gene sequence: CDR1 SGHTA, CDR2 FQGTGA. CDR3 length: 15 residues.

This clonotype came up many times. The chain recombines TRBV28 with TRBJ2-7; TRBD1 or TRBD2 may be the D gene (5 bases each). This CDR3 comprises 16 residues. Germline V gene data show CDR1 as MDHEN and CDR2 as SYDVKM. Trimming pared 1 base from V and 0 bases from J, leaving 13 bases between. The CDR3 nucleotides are TGTGCCAGCAGTTTATCGGGACCGACGAGCTCCTACGAGCAGTACTTC. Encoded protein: CASSLSGPTSSYEQYF.

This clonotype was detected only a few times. DNA for the CDR3: TGCAGTGCTCGCCGGGACGCTGCAACTAATGAAAAACTGTTTTTT. It specifies CSARRDAATNEKLFF. The chain uses TRBV20-1 and TRBJ1-4; D perhaps matches TRBD1 (5 bases). CDR1 and CDR2 (germline): DFQATT, SNEGSKA (reference sequence). The V end was cut by 5 bases, the J end by 0 bases, with 13 bases between. CDR3 length: 15 residues.

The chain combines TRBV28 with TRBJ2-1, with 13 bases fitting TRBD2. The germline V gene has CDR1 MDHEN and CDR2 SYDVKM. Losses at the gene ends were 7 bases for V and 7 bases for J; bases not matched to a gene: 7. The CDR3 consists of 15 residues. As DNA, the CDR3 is TGTGCCAGCACCGTCGGACTAGCGGGAGAAAATGAGCAGTTCTTC. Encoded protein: CASTVGLAGENEQFF. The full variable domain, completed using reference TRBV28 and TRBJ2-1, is DVKVTQSSRYLVKRTGEKVFLECVQDMDHENMFWYRQDPGLGLRLIYFSYDVKMKEKGDIPEGYSVSREKKERFSLILESASTNQTSMYLCASTVGLAGENEQFFGPGTRLTVL.

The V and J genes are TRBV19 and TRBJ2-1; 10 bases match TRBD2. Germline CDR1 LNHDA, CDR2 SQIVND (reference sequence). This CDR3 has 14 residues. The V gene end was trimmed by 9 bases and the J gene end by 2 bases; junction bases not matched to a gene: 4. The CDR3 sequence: CASLGTSAYNEQFF. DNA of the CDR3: TGTGCCAGCCTAGGGACTAGCGCCTACAATGAGCAGTTCTTC.

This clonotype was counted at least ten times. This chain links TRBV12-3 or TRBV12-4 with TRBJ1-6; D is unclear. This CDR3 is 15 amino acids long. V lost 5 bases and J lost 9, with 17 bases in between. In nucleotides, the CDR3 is TGTGCCAGCAGTCCCCTTTCGGGCTCAAGTTCACCCCTCCACTTT. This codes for CASSPLSGSSSPLHF.

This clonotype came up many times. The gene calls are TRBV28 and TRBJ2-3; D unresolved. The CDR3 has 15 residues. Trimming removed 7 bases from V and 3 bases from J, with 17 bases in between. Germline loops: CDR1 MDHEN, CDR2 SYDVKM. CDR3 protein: CASKTGSLMTDTQYF. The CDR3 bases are TGTGCCAGCAAAACGGGCAGTTTAATGACAGATACGCAGTATTTT.

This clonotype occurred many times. CDR3 bases: TGTGCCAGCAGCTTAGCAGGCGGGAGGCCCTACAATGAGCAGTTCTTC. This sequence encodes CASSLAGGRPYNEQFF. This rearrangement joins TRBV7-9 to TRBJ2-1, with 8 positions matching TRBD2. The CDR3 is 16 residues long. V was clipped by 0 bases and J by 2 bases; unmatched bases: 3. Germline lookup yields CDR1 SEHNR and CDR2 FQNEAQ (reference sequence).

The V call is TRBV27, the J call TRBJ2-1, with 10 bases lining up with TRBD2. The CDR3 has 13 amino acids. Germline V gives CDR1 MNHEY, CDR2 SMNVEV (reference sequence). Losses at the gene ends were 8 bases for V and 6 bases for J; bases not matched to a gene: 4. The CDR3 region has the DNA TGTGCCAGCCGGAAGCGGGAGGGCAATGAGCAGTTCTTC. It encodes CASRKREGNEQFF.

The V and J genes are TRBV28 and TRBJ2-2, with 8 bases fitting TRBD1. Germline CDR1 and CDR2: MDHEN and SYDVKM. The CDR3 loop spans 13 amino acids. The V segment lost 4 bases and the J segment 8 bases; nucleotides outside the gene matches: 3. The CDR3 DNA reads TGTGCCAGCAGTTGGACAGGGCGAGGGGAGCTGTTTTTT. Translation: CASSWTGRGELFF.

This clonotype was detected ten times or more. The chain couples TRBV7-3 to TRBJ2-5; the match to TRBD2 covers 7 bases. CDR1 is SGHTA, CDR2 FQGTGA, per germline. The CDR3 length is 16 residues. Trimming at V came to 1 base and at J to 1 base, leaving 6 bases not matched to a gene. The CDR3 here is CASSLKAGALQETQYF. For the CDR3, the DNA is TGTGCCAGCAGCTTAAAGGCGGGAGCACTCCAAGAGACCCAGTACTTC.

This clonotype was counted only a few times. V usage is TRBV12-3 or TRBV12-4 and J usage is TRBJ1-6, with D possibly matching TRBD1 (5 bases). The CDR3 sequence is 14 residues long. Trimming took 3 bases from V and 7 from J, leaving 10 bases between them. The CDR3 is CASSFRAGNSPLHF. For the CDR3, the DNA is TGTGCCAGCAGTTTTCGGGCAGGGAATTCACCCCTCCACTTT.

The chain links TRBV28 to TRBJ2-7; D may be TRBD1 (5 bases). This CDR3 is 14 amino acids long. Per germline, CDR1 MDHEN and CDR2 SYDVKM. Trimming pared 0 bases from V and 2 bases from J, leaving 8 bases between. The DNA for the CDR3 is TGTGCCAGCAGTTTATGGCAGGGTACCTACGAGCAGTACTTC. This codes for CASSLWQGTYEQYF.